These T cell receptor beta chains were read from a single sample in a study of cytomegalovirus exposure and HLA in healthy donors. Using immunoSEQ multiplex PCR, the repertoire was profiled, and TCRdb retains in-frame clones only, with some absent. The repertoire holds roughly 240,000 clones, approximately 87% seen once, with 2.6% in the top ten. The material sequenced was PBMCs. Receptor source: a man younger than 30 in good health and CMV-seronegative. Both conserved end residues are part of each CDR3. Fields, in order: D gene, V gene, J gene, clone size, CDR3 DNA, CDR3 protein. D genes are given only for firm matches. Clone size is stated in some rows and not others, as once, few, many or a class when expanded.

D gene: .; V gene: TRBV6-6; J gene: TRBJ1-3; clone size: .; CDR3 DNA: TGTGCCAGCAGTTACTCGACAGCGCCTGGAAACACCATATATTTT; CDR3 protein: CASSYSTAPGNTIYF
D gene: .; V gene: TRBV15; J gene: TRBJ2-6; clone size: .; CDR3 DNA: TGTGCCACCAGCAGAGATGCCGGCGGGGGGGCCAACGTCCTGACTTTC; CDR3 protein: CATSRDAGGGANVLTF
D gene: .; V gene: TRBV5-4; J gene: TRBJ2-3; clone size: .; CDR3 DNA: TGTGCCAGCAGCCTCTTAGGGGACACAGATACGCAGTATTTT; CDR3 protein: CASSLLGDTDTQYF
D gene: TRBD1; V gene: TRBV5-1; J gene: TRBJ2-2; clone size: .; CDR3 DNA: TGCGCCAGCCGTTCTACCGGGACAGACAGGGAGCTGTTTTTT; CDR3 protein: CASRSTGTDRELFF
D gene: TRBD2; V gene: TRBV14; J gene: TRBJ2-7; clone size: .; CDR3 DNA: TGTGCCAGCAGCCCGAACCGACTAGCGGGCACCTCCTACGAGCAGTACTTC; CDR3 protein: CASSPNRLAGTSYEQYF
D gene: TRBD2; V gene: TRBV7-3; J gene: TRBJ2-2; clone size: .; CDR3 DNA: TGTGCCAGCAGCATAGCCGGGACTAGATCCGGGGAGCTGTTTTTT; CDR3 protein: CASSIAGTRSGELFF
D gene: TRBD1; V gene: TRBV7-8; J gene: TRBJ2-7; clone size: .; CDR3 DNA: TGTGCCAGCAGCTTTTCGGGACAGGGAGAGGAGCAGTACTTC; CDR3 protein: CASSFSGQGEEQYF
D gene: TRBD2; V gene: TRBV9; J gene: TRBJ2-1; clone size: .; CDR3 DNA: TGTGCCAGCAGCGTTACTAGCGCCGCAACCTACAATGAGCAGTTCTTC; CDR3 protein: CASSVTSAATYNEQFF
D gene: .; V gene: TRBV7-2; J gene: TRBJ2-7; clone size: .; CDR3 DNA: TGTGCCAGCAGCTTAGACGGGAGCGGCTACGAGCAGTACTTC; CDR3 protein: CASSLDGSGYEQYF
D gene: TRBD2; V gene: TRBV9; J gene: TRBJ2-7; clone size: .; CDR3 DNA: TGTGCCAGCAGCGTCGGGGGGGCCGGGGAGCAGTACTTC; CDR3 protein: CASSVGGAGEQYF
D gene: TRBD1; V gene: TRBV27; J gene: TRBJ2-7; clone size: .; CDR3 DNA: TGTGCCAGCAGTCGTCCGGGACAGGGCGGCGAGCAGTACTTC; CDR3 protein: CASSRPGQGGEQYF
D gene: .; V gene: TRBV28; J gene: TRBJ2-7; clone size: once; CDR3 DNA: TGTGCCAGCAGCTCGCCGGGACTGGCCATCTACGAGCAGTACTTC; CDR3 protein: CASSSPGLAIYEQYF
D gene: TRBD1; V gene: TRBV4-2; J gene: TRBJ1-2; clone size: few; CDR3 DNA: TGTGCCAGCAGCCCGGGACAGGGGAGTCCTTACGGCTACACCTTC; CDR3 protein: CASSPGQGSPYGYTF
D gene: TRBD1; V gene: TRBV28; J gene: TRBJ1-1; clone size: .; CDR3 DNA: TGTGCCACCGTGGGACAGCCGTTGAACACTGAAGCTTTCTTT; CDR3 protein: CATVGQPLNTEAFF
D gene: .; V gene: TRBV29-1; J gene: TRBJ1-1; clone size: .; CDR3 DNA: TGCAGCTATAACGGGGTAGGGAACACTGAAGCTTTCTTT; CDR3 protein: CSYNGVGNTEAFF
D gene: TRBD2; V gene: TRBV7-9; J gene: TRBJ2-2; clone size: .; CDR3 DNA: TGTGCCAGCAGCCCTCCTTTCCCTTGGGTCAGCGGGGGCACCGGGGAGCTGTTTTTT; CDR3 protein: CASSPPFPWVSGGTGELFF
D gene: TRBD1; V gene: TRBV6-4; J gene: TRBJ1-1; clone size: .; CDR3 DNA: TGTGCCAGACAGGGGGAGTACACTGAAGCTTTCTTT; CDR3 protein: CARQGEYTEAFF
D gene: TRBD2; V gene: TRBV6-1; J gene: TRBJ2-5; clone size: .; CDR3 DNA: TGTGCCAGCAGTGAGCTAGCGGGGGTTGAGGAGACCCAGTACTTC; CDR3 protein: CASSELAGVEETQYF
D gene: TRBD2; V gene: TRBV4-1; J gene: TRBJ2-7; clone size: .; CDR3 DNA: TGCGCCAGCAGCAAAGGGACTAGCGGCCACAACTTGCAGCAGTACTTC; CDR3 protein: CASSKGTSGHNLQQYF
D gene: TRBD1; V gene: TRBV6-5; J gene: TRBJ1-2; clone size: .; CDR3 DNA: TGTGCCAGCAGTCCCAATCGACAGGGCTTTTATGGCTACACCTTC; CDR3 protein: CASSPNRQGFYGYTF
D gene: .; V gene: TRBV7-2; J gene: TRBJ2-2; clone size: once; CDR3 DNA: TGTGCCAGCAGCTCCCGACAGGGAGGCACCGGGGAGCTGTTTTTT; CDR3 protein: CASSSRQGGTGELFF
D gene: .; V gene: TRBV4-3; J gene: TRBJ1-1; clone size: .; CDR3 DNA: TGCGCCAGCAGCCATTCGGAGGGGAACACTGAAGCTTTCTTT; CDR3 protein: CASSHSEGNTEAFF
D gene: .; V gene: TRBV27; J gene: TRBJ2-7; clone size: once; CDR3 DNA: TGTGCCAGCAGCCGCTCGGGGAGTGCGGGCTACGAGCAGTACTTC; CDR3 protein: CASSRSGSAGYEQYF
D gene: .; V gene: TRBV2; J gene: TRBJ1-2; clone size: few; CDR3 DNA: TGTGCCAGCAGTGGTTCGGGTTATGGCTACACCTTC; CDR3 protein: CASSGSGYGYTF
D gene: .; V gene: TRBV29-1; J gene: TRBJ1-5; clone size: .; CDR3 DNA: TGCAGCGTTGAAGGGTCGGGGGATCAGCCCCAGCATTTT; CDR3 protein: CSVEGSGDQPQHF
D gene: TRBD1; V gene: TRBV10-3; J gene: TRBJ1-4; clone size: once; CDR3 DNA: TGTGCCACCACTCCCGGGACAGGGATTCAAAAACTGTTTTTT; CDR3 protein: CATTPGTGIQKLFF
D gene: .; V gene: TRBV5-6; J gene: TRBJ2-7; clone size: .; CDR3 DNA: TGTGCCAGCAGCTTGGCCGTGCCCCTCACAGGTTCCTACGAGCAGTACTTC; CDR3 protein: CASSLAVPLTGSYEQYF
D gene: .; V gene: TRBV28; J gene: TRBJ1-1; clone size: .; CDR3 DNA: TGTGCCAGCAGTTTAGGGGGCGCCGTGAACACTGAAGCTTTCTTT; CDR3 protein: CASSLGGAVNTEAFF
D gene: TRBD2; V gene: TRBV5-6; J gene: TRBJ2-3; clone size: once; CDR3 DNA: TGTGCCAGCAGCCTAATCACTAGCGGGAGAGGGGGCAATACGCAGTATTTT; CDR3 protein: CASSLITSGRGGNTQYF
D gene: .; V gene: TRBV27; J gene: TRBJ1-4; clone size: .; CDR3 DNA: TGTGCCAGCAGTTTTTGGCAGAATAATGAAAAACTGTTTTTT; CDR3 protein: CASSFWQNNEKLFF
D gene: TRBD2; V gene: TRBV5-1; J gene: TRBJ2-5; clone size: .; CDR3 DNA: TGCGCCAGCAGCTTGCAACTAGCGGACCAAGAGACCCAGTACTTC; CDR3 protein: CASSLQLADQETQYF
D gene: TRBD2; V gene: TRBV5-4; J gene: TRBJ2-1; clone size: .; CDR3 DNA: TGTGCCAGCAGCGCCGGGACTAGCGGGTCCAATGAGCAGTTCTTC; CDR3 protein: CASSAGTSGSNEQFF
D gene: .; V gene: TRBV2; J gene: TRBJ1-1; clone size: .; CDR3 DNA: TGTGCCAGCACGACAGACATGAACACTGAAGCTTTCTTT; CDR3 protein: CASTTDMNTEAFF
D gene: .; V gene: TRBV7-9; J gene: TRBJ2-7; clone size: .; CDR3 DNA: TGTGCCAGCAGCTCCTTGGGGGGCGAGCAGTACTTC; CDR3 protein: CASSSLGGEQYF
D gene: .; V gene: TRBV25-1; J gene: TRBJ1-1; clone size: .; CDR3 DNA: TGTGCCAGCAGTGAGGGAAGGGGTTGGAATACTGAAGCTTTCTTT; CDR3 protein: CASSEGRGWNTEAFF
D gene: .; V gene: TRBV9; J gene: TRBJ1-2; clone size: .; CDR3 DNA: TGTGCCAGCAGCGTAGCTCGGTCCGGAGGGGAGGTAGCATATGGCTACACCTTC; CDR3 protein: CASSVARSGGEVAYGYTF
D gene: .; V gene: TRBV29-1; J gene: TRBJ2-7; clone size: .; CDR3 DNA: TGCAGCGGGGTGGAGCATGGCTACGAGCAGTACTTC; CDR3 protein: CSGVEHGYEQYF
D gene: .; V gene: TRBV29-1; J gene: TRBJ2-1; clone size: .; CDR3 DNA: TGCAGCGTGGAGGCGGGGCTTAATAACAATGAGCAGTTCTTC; CDR3 protein: CSVEAGLNNNEQFF
D gene: .; V gene: TRBV11-3; J gene: TRBJ1-1; clone size: .; CDR3 DNA: TGTGCCAGCAGAAAAGGGGTCGGCACTGAAGCTTTCTTT; CDR3 protein: CASRKGVGTEAFF
D gene: .; V gene: TRBV11-2; J gene: TRBJ1-5; clone size: once; CDR3 DNA: TGTGCCAGCAGCTTCAGTAGCAATCAGCCCCAGCATTTT; CDR3 protein: CASSFSSNQPQHF
D gene: .; V gene: TRBV6-5; J gene: TRBJ1-2; clone size: few; CDR3 DNA: TGTGCCAGCCGCGAGGGGGAAAGGGGAGGCTACACCTTC; CDR3 protein: CASREGERGGYTF